Listed here are 27 T cell receptor beta chains from one sample, sequenced in a study of T-cell memory formation after mild COVID-19. TCRdb re-called the 5' RACE reads with MiXCR, one entry per CDR3 protein. The profile shows roughly 300,000 distinct CDR3 sequences, over 7% of them singletons. Sequenced input: PBMCs or a T cell subset sorted from them (not recorded which). The receptors originated from a man between 18 and 29 years old who had mild COVID-19 (a few samples of this study predate the infection). Cell type and time point are not known.

The gene calls are TRBV7-2 and TRBJ2-7, with 9 bases matching TRBD2. The CDR3 is 15 amino acids. V gave up 6 bases and J gave up 0 bases; unmatched junction bases: 6. CDR1 and CDR2 from the germline V gene are SGHTA and FQGNSA. The CDR3 reads CASRTKRGVSYEQYF. The CDR3 region has the DNA TGTGCCAGCAGGACGAAGCGGGGGGTCTCCTACGAGCAGTACTTC.

This clonotype was seen a few times. V gene TRBV11-2 combines with J gene TRBJ2-2; 7 bases fit TRBD1. The CDR3 is made up of 14 amino acids. Trimming cost V 3 bases and J 6 bases; bases outside gene matches: 4. Germline V gene data show CDR1 as SGHAT and CDR2 as FQNNGV. Written as DNA, the CDR3 is TGTGCCAGCAGCTTCGGCGACAGGGCCGGGGAGCTGTTTTTT. Translation gives CASSFGDRAGELFF.

The chain joins TRBV27 to TRBJ2-1; D is perhaps TRBD2 (6 bases). The germline V gene encodes CDR1 MNHEY and CDR2 SMNVEV (reference sequence). This CDR3 region has 15 residues. Trimming stripped 4 bases from V and 2 bases from J, with 12 bases between. CDR3 sequence reads: CASSSGGDPYNEQFF. CDR3 nucleotides: TGTGCCAGCAGTTCAGGCGGGGACCCCTACAATGAGCAGTTCTTC.

In its sample, this clonotype was seen many times. The CDR3 here is CASRQDKLFF. The DNA of the CDR3 is TGTGCCAGCAGACAGGACAAACTGTTTTTT. J is TRBJ1-4 and V is TRBV12-3 or TRBV12-4; D may be TRBD1 (5 bases). The CDR3 length is 10 residues. Trimming stripped 6 bases from V and 11 bases from J, with 7 bases between.

This clonotype was recorded at least ten times. The V gene is TRBV7-2, the J gene TRBJ2-3; 13 bases are a match to TRBD2. Trimming at V came to 5 bases and at J to 2 bases, leaving 4 bases not matched to a gene. The V gene's germline CDR1 is SGHTA and CDR2 FQGNSA. CDR3 length: 16 residues. The chain's CDR3 is CASSQTSGGATDTQYF. The CDR3 region has the DNA TGTGCCAGCAGCCAAACTAGCGGGGGGGCCACAGATACGCAGTATTTT.

This clonotype was picked up a small number of times. V and J are TRBV28 and TRBJ1-1; D is unclear. Germline V lookup: CDR1 MDHEN, CDR2 SYDVKM. The V end was cut by 7 bases, the J end by 7 bases, with 10 bases between. The CDR3 covers 11 residues. DNA for the CDR3: TGTGCCAGCATCAGGAAAGGTGAAGCTTTCTTT. Protein sequence: CASIRKGEAFF.

This clonotype occurred a few times. V and J are TRBV7-8 and TRBJ2-5, with D unclear. The CDR3 runs to 13 residues. The V gene lost 4 bases and the J gene lost 7 bases, with 13 bases spanning the gap. The germline gives CDR1 SGHVS, CDR2 FQNEAQ. CDR3 residues: CASSSYNQVTQYF. The DNA for the CDR3 is TGTGCCAGCAGCTCGTACAACCAGGTGACCCAGTACTTC.

The chain carries TRBV6-5 and TRBJ2-7, with TRBD1 matching 8 bases. The J segment lost 3 bases and the V segment lost 0 bases, leaving 4 bases of the junction unmatched. Germline V gene lookup returns CDR1 MNHEY and CDR2 SVGAGI. This CDR3 has 15 residues. The DNA of the CDR3 is TGTGCCAGCAGTTACTCGCAGGGGGCACTCTACGAGCAGTACTTC. This translates into CASSYSQGALYEQYF.

This clonotype has only a few counts. The chain joins TRBV11-2 to TRBJ2-2; D not resolved. CDR3 length equals 13 residues. Germline CDR1 SGHAT, CDR2 FQNNGV. Trimming took 3 bases from V and 5 from J, leaving 7 bases between them. CDR3 bases: TGTGCCAGCAGCTTCACTTTGACCGGGGAGCTGTTTTTT. Its protein is CASSFTLTGELFF.

This clonotype was seen at least ten times. The rearrangement joins TRBV29-1 to TRBJ2-5; perhaps TRBD1 as D (5 bases). The germline V gene encodes CDR1 SQVTM and CDR2 ANQGSEA. The CDR3 has 13 residues. Trimming removed 7 bases from V and 5 bases from J, with 17 bases in between. The CDR3: CSGGARSAETQYF. In nucleotides, the CDR3 is TGCAGCGGGGGCGCACGATCGGCGGAGACCCAGTACTTC.

This clonotype has more than one count but fewer than ten. The rearrangement links TRBV6-2 or TRBV6-3 to TRBJ1-1; the D gene is possibly TRBD1 (5 bases). Per germline, CDR1 MNHEY and CDR2 SVGEGT. The germline V and J ends were trimmed by 7 bases and 3 bases, with 15 bases remaining between them. The CDR3 sequence is 14 residues long. CDR3 DNA: TGTGCCAGCACCCCGACAGCCGGATACACTGAAGCTTTCTTT. This sequence encodes CASTPTAGYTEAFF.

This clonotype was counted ten times or more. This chain links TRBV20-1 with TRBJ2-1; 11 nucleotides line up with TRBD2. Trimming at V came to 5 bases and at J to 8 bases, leaving 11 bases not matched to a gene. This CDR3 region has 15 residues. Germline V CDR1 and CDR2: DFQATT, SNEGSKA (reference sequence). In DNA, the CDR3 is TGCAGTGCTCTCCTAGCGGGGGGACTAAGTCATGAGCAGTTCTTC. This sequence encodes CSALLAGGLSHEQFF.

This clonotype has a count of ten or more. V and J are TRBV12-3 or TRBV12-4 and TRBJ2-7; TRBD2 agrees at 10 bases. The junction had 6 bases not matched to a gene; V was cut back by 6 bases and J by 4 bases. The CDR3 loop spans 14 amino acids. CDR3 protein: CASSLSGGGYEQYF. The CDR3 coding sequence is TGTGCCAGCAGCCTCAGCGGGGGGGGTTACGAGCAGTACTTC.

This rearrangement joins TRBV24-1 to TRBJ2-3, with D possibly called TRBD1 or TRBD2 (5 bases each). V lost 5 bases to trimming and J lost 4 bases, with 9 bases between them. Germline V CDR1 and CDR2: KGHDR, SFDVKD. The CDR3 is 13 residues long. The CDR3 DNA is TGTGCCACCAGTGGGGGGTCCCCAGATACGCAGTATTTT. This encodes CATSGGSPDTQYF.

This clonotype was seen a few times. V is TRBV4-2 and J is TRBJ1-6; possibly TRBD1 for D (6 bases). CDR1 and CDR2 from the germline V gene are LGHNA and YNFKEQ. This CDR3 region has 17 residues. Trimming shortened V by 0 bases and J by 9 bases, and 18 bases separated the two germline ends. In nucleotides, the CDR3 is TGTGCCAGCAGCCAAGAGGCGCGTGGGCGAGGGGGTTCACCCCTCCACTTT. Amino acids: CASSQEARGRGGSPLHF.

This clonotype has more than one count but fewer than ten. The rearrangement joins TRBV20-1 to TRBJ1-6; possible D gene TRBD1, 5 bases. Per the germline V gene, CDR1 is DFQATT and CDR2 is SNEGSKA (reference sequence). V was clipped by 0 bases and J by 10 bases, with 7 bases between them. The CDR3 runs 12 residues. CDR3 DNA: TGCAGTGCTAGAGATCGGGGCTCACCCCTCCACTTT. Protein sequence: CSARDRGSPLHF.

This clonotype was picked up many times. The gene calls are TRBV20-1 and TRBJ2-1, with 12 bases fitting TRBD2. CDR3 length: 15 residues. Germline assignment: CDR1 DFQATT and CDR2 SNEGSKA (reference sequence). The trim removed 0 bases at V and 10 bases at J, leaving 7 bases unmatched. The DNA of the CDR3 is TGCAGTGCTAGAGATCGTCTAGCGGGGGGGAAAGAGCAGTTCTTC. Translating gives CSARDRLAGGKEQFF.

In this sample, this clonotype turned up many times. The chain links TRBV20-1 to TRBJ1-4; D remains ambiguous. The V end lost 3 bases, the J end lost 0 bases, and 14 bases lay between the germline ends. Per the germline V gene, CDR1 is DFQATT and CDR2 is SNEGSKA (reference sequence). This CDR3 is built from 16 residues. The CDR3 here is CSASPFGSATNEKLFF. The CDR3 DNA is TGCAGTGCTAGCCCCTTTGGGAGTGCAACTAATGAAAAACTGTTTTTT.

The rearrangement uses TRBV4-1 and TRBJ2-1; D remains unclear. Trimming shortened V by 2 bases and J by 10 bases, and 9 bases separated the two germline ends. Germline assignment: CDR1 MGHRA and CDR2 YSYEKL. The CDR3 extends over 12 amino acids. The CDR3 coding sequence is TGCGCCAGCAGCCAACCCTCGTCCGAGCAGTTCTTC. Protein product: CASSQPSSEQFF.

This clonotype occurred a few times. This chain links TRBV29-1 with TRBJ1-2; TRBD1 is a possible D gene (5 bases). CDR3 length: 12 amino acids. V was pared by 2 bases and J by 8 bases, with 12 bases between. Germline V gene lookup returns CDR1 SQVTM and CDR2 ANQGSEA. The CDR3 protein is CSVELGGKGYTF. As DNA, the CDR3 is TGCAGCGTTGAACTTGGGGGGAAAGGCTACACCTTC. The full variable domain, rest sourced from reference TRBV29-1 and TRBJ1-2, is SAVISQKPSRDICQRGTSLTIQCQVDSQVTMMFWYRQQPGQSLTLIATANQGSEATYESGFVIDKFPISRPNLTFSTLTVSNMSPEDSSIYLCSVELGGKGYTFGSGTRLTVV.

The CDR3 DNA is TGTGCCAGCAGCTATACAGGGAATAATTCACCCCTCCACTTT. Translating it yields CASSYTGNNSPLHF. This sequence joins TRBV12-3 or TRBV12-4 and TRBJ1-6; possible D gene TRBD1, 6 bases. The CDR3 extends over 14 amino acids. Trimming took 6 bases from V and 5 from J, leaving 11 bases between them.

This clonotype has just a few counts. The chain combines TRBV5-1 with TRBJ2-2; D unresolved. CDR3 length: 17 amino acids. V was shortened by 0 bases and J by 6 bases, with 18 bases between the two germline ends. The germline V gene encodes CDR1 SGHRS and CDR2 YFSETQ. CDR3 loop: CASSLAGGPVGPGELFF. CDR3 bases: TGCGCCAGCAGCTTGGCCGGTGGCCCCGTCGGGCCCGGGGAGCTGTTTTTT.

The rearrangement uses TRBV7-3 and TRBJ2-1; D is perhaps TRBD2 (6 bases). The CDR3 is made up of 16 amino acids. Germline V CDR1 and CDR2: SGHTA, FQGTGA. V dropped 4 bases and J dropped 9 bases, with 22 bases sitting between them. The CDR3 DNA sequence: TGTGCCAGCAGCTCCCACGTCACCGGGAGTCCGGGTGAGCAGTTCTTC. It yields the protein CASSSHVTGSPGEQFF.

CDR3 nucleotide sequence: TGTGCCAGCAGTTACCGACCGGGACAGGGAAGAGGCGAGCAGTACTTC. This translates into CASSYRPGQGRGEQYF. J is TRBJ2-7 and V is TRBV6-6; 9 bases line up with TRBD1. The CDR3 totals 16 residues. Germline assignment: CDR1 MNHNY and CDR2 SVGAGI (reference sequence). V dropped 2 bases and J dropped 6; count of bases not matched to a gene: 11.

This clonotype was picked up a small number of times. The chain carries TRBV5-1 and TRBJ2-1; 14 bases agree with TRBD2. The CDR3 sequence is 18 residues long. Germline loops: CDR1 SGHRS, CDR2 YFSETQ. V shed 0 bases and J 4 bases; nucleotides not matched to a gene: 6. The CDR3 loop is CASSLVATSGGAYNEQFF. The CDR3 DNA reads as TGCGCCAGCAGCTTGGTCGCGACTAGCGGGGGGGCTTACAATGAGCAGTTCTTC.

This clonotype has just a few counts. The chain joins TRBV5-6 to TRBJ2-3; D gene uncertain. Germline V gene sequence: CDR1 SGHDT, CDR2 YYEEEE. V was shortened by 0 bases and J by 0 bases, with 14 bases between the two germline ends. CDR3 length: 17 amino acids. Here the CDR3 reads CASSLAARAPSTDTQYF. The CDR3 nucleotides read TGTGCCAGCAGCTTGGCGGCTCGGGCGCCTAGCACAGATACGCAGTATTTT.

This clonotype turned up a few times. The chain uses TRBV12-3 or TRBV12-4 and TRBJ2-3; 9 positions match TRBD2. The CDR3 spans 15 residues. V was clipped by 6 bases and J by 4 bases; unmatched bases: 8. CDR3 nucleotide sequence: TGTGCCAGCAGGGGCGGGGGGGCCGGTTCAGATACGCAGTATTTT. It translates to CASRGGGAGSDTQYF.